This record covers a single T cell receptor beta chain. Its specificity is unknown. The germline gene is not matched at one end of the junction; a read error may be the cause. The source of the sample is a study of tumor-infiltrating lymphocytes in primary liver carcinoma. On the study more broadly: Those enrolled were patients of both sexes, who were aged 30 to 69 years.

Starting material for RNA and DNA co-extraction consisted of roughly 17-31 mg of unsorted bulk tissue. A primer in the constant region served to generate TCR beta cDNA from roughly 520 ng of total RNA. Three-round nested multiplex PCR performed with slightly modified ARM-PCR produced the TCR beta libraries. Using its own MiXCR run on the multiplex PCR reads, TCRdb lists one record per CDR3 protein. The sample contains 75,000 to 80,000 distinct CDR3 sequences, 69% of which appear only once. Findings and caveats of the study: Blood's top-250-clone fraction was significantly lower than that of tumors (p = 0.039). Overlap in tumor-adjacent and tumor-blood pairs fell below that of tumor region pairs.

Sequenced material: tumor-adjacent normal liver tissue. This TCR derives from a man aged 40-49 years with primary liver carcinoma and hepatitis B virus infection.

The CDR3 nucleotides are TGCAGTGTCGGGGGGACAGTGAAAAACATCGGGGAGCTGTTTTTT. The encoded protein is CSVGGTVKNIGELFF. The chain recombines TRBV29-1 with TRBJ2-2; D is perhaps TRBD1 or TRBD2 (7 bases each). Germline V gene lookup returns CDR1 SQVTM and CDR2 ANQGSEA. This CDR3 region has 15 residues.